This T cell receptor beta chain was sequenced during a study of cytomegalovirus exposure and HLA in healthy donors. Study details: Later, an analysis reported that the 120 or so validation repertoires had used the same platform as the roughly 680 first-cohort repertoires. General study points: In a later analysis, first-cohort TCR clusters were found to tend to co-occur in the roughly 120 validation repertoires. As confirmed in vitro, a few CMV-associated chains were specific for CMV antigens.

The donors were part of the validation cohort of 120 subjects. That cohort was separate from the first cohort, which comprised 500 to 850 subjects. This CDR3 contains 12 residues. V shed 4 bases and J 4 bases; nucleotides not matched to a gene: 3. Per germline, CDR1 SQVTM and CDR2 ANQGSEA. The repertoire was sequenced with immunoSEQ multiplex PCR; TCRdb's copy has only in-frame clones and lacks some. In the table there are over 60,000 clones, roughly 96% of which are singletons. A note on this clone: What it recognizes is unknown.

The sequencing input was PBMCs. V gene TRBV29-1 combines with J gene TRBJ2-7, with 8 bases identical to TRBD1. This receptor was identified in a man younger than 35 in good health and CMV-seronegative. CDR3: CSVVTGAYEQYF. In nucleotides, the CDR3 is TGCAGCGTTGTGACAGGGGCGTACGAGCAGTACTTC.